What follows is one T cell receptor (beta chain) and its context. Clones were sequenced by immunoSEQ multiplex PCR, and TCRdb holds only the in-frame ones, with some missing. This sample lists 150,000 to 200,000 clones; its ten largest clones have less than 2.5%. The V end was cut by 3 bases, the J end by 0 bases, with 7 bases between. There are 14 residues in the CDR3. Germline-derived CDR1 and CDR2 are LNHDA and SQIVND (reference sequence). The data originate from a study of control samples from healthy donors and cancer patients. The rearrangement joins TRBV19 to TRBJ2-3; tentative D call: TRBD1 (5 bases). This sequence originates from a woman younger than 45 in good health. Sequencing was done on a sample of blood. The CDR3 region is CASSIGASTDTQYF. DNA for the CDR3: TGTGCCAGTAGTATTGGGGCTAGCACAGATACGCAGTATTTT. The variable domain in full, with the rest retrieved from reference TRBV19 and TRBJ2-3, is DGGITQSPKYLFRKEGQNVTLSCEQNLNHDAMYWYRQDPGQGLRLIYYSQIVNDFQKGDIAEGYSVSREKKESFPLTVTSAQKNPTAFYLCASSIGASTDTQYFGPGTRLTVL.